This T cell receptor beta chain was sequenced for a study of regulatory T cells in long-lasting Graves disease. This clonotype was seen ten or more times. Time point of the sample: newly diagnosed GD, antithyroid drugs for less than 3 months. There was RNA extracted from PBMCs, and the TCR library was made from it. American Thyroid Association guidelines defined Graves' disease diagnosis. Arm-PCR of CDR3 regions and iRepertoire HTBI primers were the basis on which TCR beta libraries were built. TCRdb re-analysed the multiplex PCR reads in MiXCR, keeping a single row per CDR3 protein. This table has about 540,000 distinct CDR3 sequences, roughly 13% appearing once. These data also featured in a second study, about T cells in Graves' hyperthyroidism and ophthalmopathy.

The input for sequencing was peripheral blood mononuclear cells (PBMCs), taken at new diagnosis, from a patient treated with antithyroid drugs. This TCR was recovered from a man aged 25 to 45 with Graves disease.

The CDR3 bases are TGTGCCAGCAGTCAACTAGCGATGCTCGACGAGCAGTACTTC. This translates into CASSQLAMLDEQYF. The rearrangement uses TRBV27 and TRBJ2-7; 7 bases are shared with TRBD2. V lost 5 bases, J lost 5 bases, and 9 bases stayed unmatched. Germline V gene sequence: CDR1 MNHEY, CDR2 SMNVEV (reference sequence). This CDR3 is built from 14 residues.